Detailed here is one T cell receptor (beta chain). There is no known antigen for this receptor. No clone much larger than this one lies a single base away; base qualities are absent. The germline V gene yields MDHEN for CDR1 and SYDVKM for CDR2. V loses 2 bases, J loses 0 bases, and the germline ends lie 8 bases apart. Including the terminal cysteine and phenylalanine, the CDR3 comprises 16 residues. Kept here is only the CDR3 DNA, which spans 48 bases and is read in frame from base 1. Whole blood was collected in K2EDTA tubes by collaborating institutions according to the institutions' own protocols. For TCRbeta analysis, collaborators shipped samples as frozen whole blood, isolated PBMCs, or DNA extracted from either of those sample types. This sample was taken from a study of blood T cell repertoires in COVID-19 (dated by TCRdb to about 2020). With respect to the entire study: Samples from collaborators originated in the United States, Italy and Spain and spanned both the acute and convalescent phases of COVID-19. The prospective study material was composed of cDNA or gDNA derived from T cells, B-cell-depleted T cells, or PBMCs. Deeply sampled blood TCRbeta repertoires from subjects exposed to, actively infected with, or recovered from COVID-19 were included in the dataset. The repertoires were made available in a free public database intended to serve as a resource for research on the immune response to SARS-CoV-2. Samples came from the ongoing ImmuneRACE study (first 160 participants) plus 1,254 subjects from 6 global collaborators. A de-identified subject ID, COVID-19 status, age in years and sex were almost always included in the sample metadata. Where available, HLA class I and class II types were obtained from metadata supplied by the sample provider rather than from assay-based typing. Results and caveats for the whole study, not just this receptor: The amount of clinical and demographic metadata varied by source and participant and was provided uncurated.

TCRbeta CDR3 regions were amplified from genomic DNA by means of the immunoSEQ Assay, a bias-controlled multiplex PCR. On the authors' methods: The number of nucleated cells in each sample was estimated by amplification of reference gene primers within the assay. To quantify the absolute abundance of each unique TCRbeta CDR3 rearrangement, sequence reads were collapsed and filtered. Productive Simpson clonality was computed per sample as the square root of Simpson's diversity index over productive rearrangements. Sourced from immuneACCESS, this table was stored by TCRdb with only in-frame sequences that have V and J called. A share of the clones is absent; for the studies checked, an unresolved V gene accounts for under half, and the remainder has no known explanation. That table is the source of V, J and clone size, and D and trimming were worked out from the DNA. This sample comprises roughly 190,000 clones, around 86% of them detected only once. 6% to 7% of the sample goes to the ten largest clones.

This receptor was obtained from a woman in her forties with acute or convalescent COVID-19. The chain is encoded by TRBV28 joined to TRBJ1-6, and the D gene may be TRBD1, 5 bases matching. Sequences were obtained from peripheral blood. The DNA sequence follows: TGTGCCAGCAGTTTAGGGGGGAGCTCCTATAATTCACCCCTCCACTTT. Translated, it gives CASSLGGSSYNSPLHF.